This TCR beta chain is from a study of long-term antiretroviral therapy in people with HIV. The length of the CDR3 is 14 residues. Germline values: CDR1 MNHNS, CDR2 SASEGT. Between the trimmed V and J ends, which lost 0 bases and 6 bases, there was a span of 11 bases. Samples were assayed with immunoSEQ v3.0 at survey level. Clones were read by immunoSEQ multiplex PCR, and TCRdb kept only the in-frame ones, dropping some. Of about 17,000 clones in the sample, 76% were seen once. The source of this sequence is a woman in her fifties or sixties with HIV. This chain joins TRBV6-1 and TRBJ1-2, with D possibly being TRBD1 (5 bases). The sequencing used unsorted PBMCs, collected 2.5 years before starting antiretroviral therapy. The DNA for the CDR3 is TGTGCCAGCAGTGAAGCGGGGGGGAGGAATGGCTACACCTTC. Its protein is CASSEAGGRNGYTF.